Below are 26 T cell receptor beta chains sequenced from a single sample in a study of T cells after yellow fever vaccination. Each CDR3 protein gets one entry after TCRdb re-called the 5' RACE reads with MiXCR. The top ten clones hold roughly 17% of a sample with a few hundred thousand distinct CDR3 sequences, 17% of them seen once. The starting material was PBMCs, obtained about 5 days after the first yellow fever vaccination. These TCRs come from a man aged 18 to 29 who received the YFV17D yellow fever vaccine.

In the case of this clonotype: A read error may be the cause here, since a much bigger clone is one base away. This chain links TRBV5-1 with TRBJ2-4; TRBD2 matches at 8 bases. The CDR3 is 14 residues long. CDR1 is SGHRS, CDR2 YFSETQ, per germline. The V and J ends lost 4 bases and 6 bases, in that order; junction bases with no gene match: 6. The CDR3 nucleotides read TGCGCCAGCAGCGAAGGACTAGCCCCAAACATTCAGTACTTC. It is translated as CASSEGLAPNIQYF.

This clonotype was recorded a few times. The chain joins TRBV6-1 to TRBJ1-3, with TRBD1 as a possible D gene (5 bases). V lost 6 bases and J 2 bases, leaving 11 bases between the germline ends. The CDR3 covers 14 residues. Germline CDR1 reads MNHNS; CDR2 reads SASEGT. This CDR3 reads CASRTGRTGNTIYF. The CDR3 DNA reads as TGTGCCAGCAGAACAGGACGGACTGGAAACACCATATATTTT.

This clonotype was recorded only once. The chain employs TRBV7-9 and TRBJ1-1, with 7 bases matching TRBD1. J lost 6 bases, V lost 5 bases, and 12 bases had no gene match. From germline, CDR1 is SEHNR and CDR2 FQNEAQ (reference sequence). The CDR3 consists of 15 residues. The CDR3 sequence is CASSRPGTADPEAFF. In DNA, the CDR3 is TGTGCCAGCAGCCGACCCGGGACAGCGGATCCTGAAGCTTTCTTT.

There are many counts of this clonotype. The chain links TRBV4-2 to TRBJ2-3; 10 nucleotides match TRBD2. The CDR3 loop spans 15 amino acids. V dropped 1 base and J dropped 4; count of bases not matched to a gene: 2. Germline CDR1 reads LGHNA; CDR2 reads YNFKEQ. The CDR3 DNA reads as TGTGCCAGCAGCCAAGGGAGCGGGGGGGCAGATACGCAGTATTTT. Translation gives CASSQGSGGADTQYF.

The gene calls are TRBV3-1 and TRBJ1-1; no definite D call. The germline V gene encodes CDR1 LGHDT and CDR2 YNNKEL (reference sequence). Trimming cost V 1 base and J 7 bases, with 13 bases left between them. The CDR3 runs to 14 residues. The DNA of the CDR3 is TGTGCCAGCAGCCAAGGTCCCTTGTACAGTGAAGCTTTCTTT. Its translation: CASSQGPLYSEAFF. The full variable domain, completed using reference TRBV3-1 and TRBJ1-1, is DTAVSQTPKYLVTQMGNDKSIKCEQNLGHDTMYWYKQDSKKFLKIMFSYNNKELIINETVPNRFSPKSPDKAHLNLHINSLELGDSAVYFCASSQGPLYSEAFFGQGTRLTVV.

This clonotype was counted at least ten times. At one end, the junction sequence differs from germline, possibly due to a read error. CDR3 DNA: TGTGCCAGCTCACCGGACAGCACAGATACGCAGTATTTT. This encodes CASSPDSTDTQYF. The chain joins TRBV5-1 to TRBJ2-3; D uncertain. This CDR3 spans 13 amino acids. Germline V lookup: CDR1 SGHRS, CDR2 YFSETQ. Supplemented by reference TRBV5-1 and TRBJ2-3, the full variable domain reads KAGVTQTPRYLIKTRGQQVTLSCSPISGHRSVSWYQQTPGQGLQFLFEYFSETQRNKGNFPGRFSGRQFSNSRSEMNVSTLELGDSALYLCASSPDSTDTQYFGPGTRLTVL.

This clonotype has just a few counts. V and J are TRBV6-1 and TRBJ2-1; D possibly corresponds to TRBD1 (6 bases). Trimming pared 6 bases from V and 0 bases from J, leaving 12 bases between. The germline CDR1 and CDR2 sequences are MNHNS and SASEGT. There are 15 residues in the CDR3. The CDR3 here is CASRRGLSSYNEQFF. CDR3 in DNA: TGTGCCAGCAGGAGGGGGTTGAGCTCCTACAATGAGCAGTTCTTC.

The CDR3 bases are TGCGCCAGCGCTAAGACTGGCTTGGGGGAGACCCAGTACTTC. It encodes CASAKTGLGETQYF. This rearrangement joins TRBV10-2 to TRBJ2-5; D is unclear. Germline V gives CDR1 WSHSY, CDR2 SAAADI. CDR3 length: 14 amino acids. Deletions cut 8 bases from V and 5 bases from J, with 18 bases between.

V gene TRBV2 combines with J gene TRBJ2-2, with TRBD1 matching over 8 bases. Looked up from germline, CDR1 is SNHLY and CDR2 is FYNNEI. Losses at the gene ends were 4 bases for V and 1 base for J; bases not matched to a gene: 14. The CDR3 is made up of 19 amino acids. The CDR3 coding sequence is TGTGCCAGCAGTGTAGTCTGGACAGGGTCTCGGATGAACACCGGGGAGCTGTTTTTT. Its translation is CASSVVWTGSRMNTGELFF.

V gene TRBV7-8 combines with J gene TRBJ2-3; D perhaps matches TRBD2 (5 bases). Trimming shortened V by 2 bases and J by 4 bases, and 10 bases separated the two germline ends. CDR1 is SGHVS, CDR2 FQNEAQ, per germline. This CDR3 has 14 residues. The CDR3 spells CASSLLLASDTQYF. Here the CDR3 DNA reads TGTGCCAGCAGCTTATTGCTAGCTTCAGATACGCAGTATTTT.

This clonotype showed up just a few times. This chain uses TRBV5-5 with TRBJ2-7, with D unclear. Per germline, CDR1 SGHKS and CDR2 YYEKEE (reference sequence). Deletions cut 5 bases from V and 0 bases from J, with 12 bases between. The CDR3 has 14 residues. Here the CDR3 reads CASRAGPSSYEQYF. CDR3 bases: TGTGCCAGCAGAGCCGGGCCGAGCTCCTACGAGCAGTACTTC.

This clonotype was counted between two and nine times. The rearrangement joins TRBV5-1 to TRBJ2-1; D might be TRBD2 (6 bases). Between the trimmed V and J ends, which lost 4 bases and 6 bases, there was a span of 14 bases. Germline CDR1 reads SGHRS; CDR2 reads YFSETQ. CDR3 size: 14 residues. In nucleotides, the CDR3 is TGCGCCAGCAGCCCGACGGCGGGGAGCAATGAGCAGTTCTTC. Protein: CASSPTAGSNEQFF.

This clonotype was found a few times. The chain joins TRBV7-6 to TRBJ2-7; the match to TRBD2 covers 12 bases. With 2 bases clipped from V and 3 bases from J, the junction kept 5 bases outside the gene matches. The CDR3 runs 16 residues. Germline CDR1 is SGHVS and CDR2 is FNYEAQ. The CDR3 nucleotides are TGTGCCAGCAGCTTAAGGACTAGCGGGGCCCTCTACGAGCAGTACTTC. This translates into CASSLRTSGALYEQYF.

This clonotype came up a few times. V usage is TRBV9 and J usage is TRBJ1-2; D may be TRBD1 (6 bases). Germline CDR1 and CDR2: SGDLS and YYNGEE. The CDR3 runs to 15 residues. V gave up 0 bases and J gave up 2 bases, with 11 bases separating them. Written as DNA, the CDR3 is TGTGCCAGCAGCGTAGCTCCCCAGGGGAACTATGGCTACACCTTC. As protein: CASSVAPQGNYGYTF.

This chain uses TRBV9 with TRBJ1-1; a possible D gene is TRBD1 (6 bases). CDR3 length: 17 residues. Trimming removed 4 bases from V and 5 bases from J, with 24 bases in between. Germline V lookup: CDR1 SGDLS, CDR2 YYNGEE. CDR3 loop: CASSLTGTIGSETEAFF. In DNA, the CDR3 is TGTGCCAGCAGCCTTACCGGGACAATAGGTTCGGAGACTGAAGCTTTCTTT.

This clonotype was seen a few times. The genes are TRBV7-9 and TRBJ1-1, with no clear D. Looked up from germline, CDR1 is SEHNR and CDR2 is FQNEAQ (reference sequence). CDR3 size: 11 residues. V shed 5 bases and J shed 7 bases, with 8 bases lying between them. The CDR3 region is CASSLTLEAFF. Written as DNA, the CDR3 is TGTGCCAGCAGCCTAACCCTTGAAGCTTTCTTT. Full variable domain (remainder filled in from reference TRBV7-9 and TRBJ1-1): DTGVSQNPRHKITKRGQNVTFRCDPISEHNRLYWYRQTLGQGPEFLTYFQNEAQLEKSRLLSDRFSAERPKGSFSTLEIQRTEQGDSAMYLCASSLTLEAFFGQGTRLTVV.

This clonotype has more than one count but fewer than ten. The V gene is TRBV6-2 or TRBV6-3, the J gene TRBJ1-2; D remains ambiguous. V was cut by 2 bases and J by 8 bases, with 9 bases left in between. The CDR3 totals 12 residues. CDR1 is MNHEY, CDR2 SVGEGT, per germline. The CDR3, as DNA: TGTGCCAGCAGTTACGGTATGACCGGCTACACCTTC. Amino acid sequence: CASSYGMTGYTF.

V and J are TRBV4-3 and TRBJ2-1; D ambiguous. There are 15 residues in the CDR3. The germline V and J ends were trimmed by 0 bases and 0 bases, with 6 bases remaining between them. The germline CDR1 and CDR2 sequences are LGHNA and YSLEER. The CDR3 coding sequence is TGCGCCAGCAGCCAAGATTGGAGCTCCTACAATGAGCAGTTCTTC. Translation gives CASSQDWSSYNEQFF.

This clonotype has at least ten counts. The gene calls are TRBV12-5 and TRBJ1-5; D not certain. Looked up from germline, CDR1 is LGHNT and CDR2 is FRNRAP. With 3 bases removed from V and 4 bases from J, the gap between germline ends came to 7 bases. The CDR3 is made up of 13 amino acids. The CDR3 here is CASGLYRNQPQHF. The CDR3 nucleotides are TGTGCTAGTGGTTTATACAGAAATCAGCCCCAGCATTTT. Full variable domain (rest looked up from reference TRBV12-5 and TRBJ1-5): DARVTQTPRHKVTEMGQEVTMRCQPILGHNTVFWYRQTMMQGLELLAYFRNRAPLDDSGMPKDRFSAEMPDATLATLKIQPSEPRDSAVYFCASGLYRNQPQHFGDGTRLSIL.

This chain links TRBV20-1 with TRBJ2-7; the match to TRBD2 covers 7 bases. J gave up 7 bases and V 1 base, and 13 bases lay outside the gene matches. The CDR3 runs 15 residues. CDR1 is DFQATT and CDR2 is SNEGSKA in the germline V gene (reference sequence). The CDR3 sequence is CSARVGGKRGKEQYV. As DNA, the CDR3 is TGCAGTGCTAGAGTCGGGGGAAAGCGGGGTAAAGAGCAGTACGTC.

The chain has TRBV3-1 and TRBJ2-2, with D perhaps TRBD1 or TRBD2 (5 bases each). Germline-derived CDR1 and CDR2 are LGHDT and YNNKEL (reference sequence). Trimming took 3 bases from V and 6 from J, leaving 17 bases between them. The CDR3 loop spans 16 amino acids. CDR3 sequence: CASSHARVPEAGELFF. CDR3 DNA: TGTGCCAGCAGCCACGCCAGGGTCCCGGAGGCCGGGGAGCTGTTTTTT.

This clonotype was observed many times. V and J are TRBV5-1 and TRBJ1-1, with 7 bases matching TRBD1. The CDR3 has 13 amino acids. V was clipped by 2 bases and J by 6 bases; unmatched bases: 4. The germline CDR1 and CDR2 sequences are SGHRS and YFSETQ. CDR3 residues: CASSLEGAPEAFF. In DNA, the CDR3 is TGCGCCAGCAGCTTAGAGGGGGCCCCTGAAGCTTTCTTT.

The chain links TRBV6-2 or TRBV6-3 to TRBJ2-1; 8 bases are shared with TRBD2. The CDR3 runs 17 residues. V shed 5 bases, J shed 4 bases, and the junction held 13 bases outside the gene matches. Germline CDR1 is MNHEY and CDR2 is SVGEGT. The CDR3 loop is CASSPPYGGGTYNEQFF. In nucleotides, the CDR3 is TGTGCCAGCAGTCCCCCATATGGCGGGGGGACGTACAATGAGCAGTTCTTC.

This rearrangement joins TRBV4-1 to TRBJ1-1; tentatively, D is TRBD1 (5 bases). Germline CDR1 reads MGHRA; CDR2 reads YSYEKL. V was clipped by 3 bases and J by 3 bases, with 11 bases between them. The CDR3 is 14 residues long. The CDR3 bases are TGCGCCAGCAGCCACGGACAACTGGACACTGAAGCTTTCTTT. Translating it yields CASSHGQLDTEAFF.

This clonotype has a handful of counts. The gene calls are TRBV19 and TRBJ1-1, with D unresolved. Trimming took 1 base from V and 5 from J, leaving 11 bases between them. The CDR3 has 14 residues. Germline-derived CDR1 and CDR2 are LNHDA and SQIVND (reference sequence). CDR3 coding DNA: TGTGCCAGTAGTATAGGTGCGGGCGGGACTGAAGCTTTCTTT. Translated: CASSIGAGGTEAFF.

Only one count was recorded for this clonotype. CDR3 DNA: TGTGCCAGCAGAGATCACTCCTACAATGAGCAGTTCTTC. It specifies CASRDHSYNEQFF. The chain uses TRBV28 and TRBJ2-1; D gene unclear. Looked up from germline, CDR1 is MDHEN and CDR2 is SYDVKM. Trimming left V 6 bases short and J 0 bases short, with 6 bases between. This CDR3 has 13 amino acids.